These 2 T cell receptor beta chains originate from one sample sequenced in a study of blood T cell repertoires in COVID-19. TCRdb's copy holds only in-frame clones and misses some; the assay was immunoSEQ multiplex PCR. The data show hundreds of thousands of clones, 80% to 90% seen once. The sequencing sample was made of peripheral blood. The receptor source for this set is a woman in her forties or fifties with COVID-19, enrolled during active disease.

This chain uses TRBV6-6 with TRBJ1-2, with a possible D match to TRBD1 (5 bases). This CDR3 is 15 amino acids long. V lost 4 bases and J lost 6, with 18 bases in between. The V gene's germline CDR1 is MNHNY and CDR2 SVGAGI (reference sequence). The CDR3 reads CASSSYASGRDGYTF. The CDR3 DNA reads TGTGCCAGCAGTTCCTACGCATCGGGCAGGGATGGCTACACCTTC.

V and J are TRBV4-2 and TRBJ1-5, with 7 positions matching TRBD1. Trimming took 4 bases from V and 5 from J; bases not matched to a gene: 2. Germline-derived CDR1 and CDR2 are LGHNA and YNFKEQ. CDR3 length: 13 residues. The CDR3 DNA sequence: TGTGCCAGCAGCCTGGGACAGCATCAGCCCCAGCATTTT. Translating gives CASSLGQHQPQHF.